The 10 T cell receptor beta chains reported below all come from one sample, sequenced in a study of T-cell memory formation after mild COVID-19. One entry per CDR3 protein, called by TCRdb with MiXCR from the 5' RACE reads. In the table there are approximately 260,000 distinct CDR3 sequences, roughly 15% of which are singletons. The sample comprised PBMCs or a T cell subset sorted from them (not recorded which). The receptors shown here come from a man younger than 35 who had mild COVID-19 (a few samples of this study predate the infection). Cell type and time point are not known.

Notes on this clonotype: This CDR3 is missing its conserved last phenylalanine or tryptophan, likely due to a read error. V usage is TRBV12-3 or TRBV12-4 and J usage is TRBJ1-2, with D possibly being TRBD1 (6 bases). Trimming left V 6 bases short and J 4 bases short, with 15 bases between. The CDR3 is 14 residues long. The DNA for the CDR3 is TGTGCCAGCAGCCTACAGGGAGCTCTCTATGGCTACACCTGC. It specifies CASSLQGALYGYTC.

This clonotype showed up just a few times. This chain uses TRBV14 with TRBJ1-5, with TRBD1 as a possible D gene (5 bases). The CDR3 totals 13 residues. Germline lookup yields CDR1 SGHDN and CDR2 FVKESK. V was clipped by 6 bases and J by 5 bases, with 11 bases between them. The CDR3 region is CASRSGPDQPQHF. The CDR3 DNA is TGTGCCAGCAGATCGGGGCCCGATCAGCCCCAGCATTTT.

The chain couples TRBV5-6 to TRBJ1-6; D unclear. Germline CDR1 is SGHDT and CDR2 is YYEEEE. V lost 0 bases and J lost 13, with 8 bases in between. The CDR3 covers 12 residues. This CDR3 is CASSLGIGPLHF. As DNA, the CDR3 is TGTGCCAGCAGCTTGGGTATCGGGCCCCTCCACTTT.

This sequence joins TRBV7-9 and TRBJ2-5, with 9 bases that match TRBD2. The junction had 4 bases not matched to a gene; V was cut back by 1 base and J by 1 base. This CDR3 is 16 amino acids long. Germline-derived CDR1 and CDR2 are SEHNR and FQNEAQ (reference sequence). The DNA of the CDR3 is TGTGCCAGCAGCTTAGGCCCTAGCGGGGCCCAAGAGACCCAGTACTTC. Translation: CASSLGPSGAQETQYF.

The chain employs TRBV27 and TRBJ2-1; no clear D gene. The V end lost 1 base, the J end lost 10 bases, and 20 bases lay between the germline ends. The CDR3 spans 16 residues. Germline CDR1 and CDR2: MNHEY and SMNVEV (reference sequence). The CDR3 loop is CASSLLQRANQGEQFF. The CDR3 bases are TGTGCCAGCAGTTTATTGCAGAGAGCGAACCAAGGAGAGCAGTTCTTC.

J is TRBJ2-2 and V is TRBV12-3 or TRBV12-4; 8 nucleotides line up with TRBD2. Losses at the gene ends were 6 bases for V and 4 bases for J; bases not matched to a gene: 7. The CDR3 sequence is 15 residues long. The CDR3 sequence: CASSKRGWATGELFF. CDR3 nucleotide sequence: TGTGCCAGCAGCAAGCGGGGGTGGGCCACCGGGGAGCTGTTTTTT.

This clonotype was seen many times. The V gene is TRBV7-9, the J gene TRBJ2-3; 9 bases line up with TRBD1. Germline CDR1 SEHNR, CDR2 FQNEAQ (reference sequence). Trimming cost V 3 bases and J 4 bases; bases outside gene matches: 5. The length of the CDR3 is 15 residues. The CDR3 bases are TGTGCCAGCAGCTTCGGACAGGGGAGCCCAGATACGCAGTATTTT. Protein product: CASSFGQGSPDTQYF.

This chain uses TRBV5-1 with TRBJ2-5, with 11 bases fitting TRBD2. Germline CDR1 SGHRS, CDR2 YFSETQ. V dropped 0 bases and J dropped 3; count of bases not matched to a gene: 7. The CDR3 runs 17 residues. The CDR3: CASSLAALAGGKETQYF. The CDR3 bases are TGCGCCAGCAGCTTGGCCGCCCTAGCGGGGGGTAAAGAGACCCAGTACTTC.

This clonotype was detected many times. This chain joins TRBV30 and TRBJ1-4; D might be TRBD1 (6 bases). The germline V and J ends were trimmed by 5 bases and 6 bases, with 22 bases remaining between them. This CDR3 has 16 amino acids. Per germline, CDR1 GTSNPN and CDR2 SVGIG (reference sequence). Here the CDR3 reads CAWYTGKGLGDEKLFF. The DNA for the CDR3 is TGTGCCTGGTACACAGGGAAAGGCCTCGGGGATGAAAAACTGTTTTTT. Based on the CDR3 plus reference TRBV30 and TRBJ1-4, the full variable domain is SQTIHQWPATLVQPVGSPLSLECTVEGTSNPNLYWYRQAAGRGLQLLFYSVGIGQISSEVPQNLSASRPQDRQFILSSKKLLLSDSGFYLCAWYTGKGLGDEKLFFGSGTQLSVL.

This clonotype has a handful of counts. V is TRBV7-2 and J is TRBJ1-1; TRBD1 matches at 7 bases. The CDR3 has 12 residues. With V trimmed by 3 bases and J by 10 bases, 5 bases remained unmatched. Looked up from germline, CDR1 is SGHTA and CDR2 is FQGNSA. The CDR3, as DNA: TGTGCCAGCAGCTTCGACAGGGTTGGAGCTTTCTTT. Its translation: CASSFDRVGAFF.